Presented here are 3 T cell receptor beta chains from one specimen sequenced in a study of OX40 agonist ivuxolimab in advanced cancers. TCRdb's table, derived via immunoSEQ multiplex PCR, lists solely in-frame clones and lacks some. This table holds around 53,000 clones, less than 90% found once. Sequencing used CD4+ or CD8+ T cells sorted from blood, obtained in a trial of the OX40 agonist ivuxolimab. The receptors derive from an adult with an advanced solid tumor such as melanoma, head and neck, liver or kidney cancer.

This rearrangement joins TRBV9 to TRBJ2-7; tentative D call: TRBD1 (5 bases). The V gene's germline CDR1 is SGDLS and CDR2 YYNGEE. Trimming shortened V by 5 bases and J by 0 bases, and 9 bases separated the two germline ends. The length of the CDR3 is 13 residues. CDR3 bases: TGTGCCAGCAGTTACAGGACCTCCTACGAGCAGTACTTC. Residues: CASSYRTSYEQYF.

DNA of the CDR3: TGTGCCAGCAATTTGGAGGAGGGTTATAATTCACCCCTCCACTTT. The encoded protein is CASNLEEGYNSPLHF. V and J are TRBV6-6 and TRBJ1-6; D is unclear. Germline V gives CDR1 MNHNY, CDR2 SVGAGI (reference sequence). V lost 7 bases and J 4 bases, leaving 14 bases between the germline ends. The CDR3 length is 15 residues.

This chain connects TRBV7-7 to TRBJ2-2, with D tentatively TRBD2 (7 bases). V was pared by 7 bases and J by 0 bases, with 21 bases between. CDR1 and CDR2 from the germline V gene are SSHAT and FNYEAQ (reference sequence). The CDR3 loop spans 18 amino acids. CDR3 sequence: CASTNYGGGLANTGELFF. The DNA of the CDR3 is TGTGCCAGCACCAATTATGGGGGGGGCCTAGCGAACACCGGGGAGCTGTTTTTT.